This T cell receptor beta chain was found in a study of blood T cells in healthy people across ages. A second PCR, run for about 7 to 11 cycles, used a sample-barcoded 5' primer plus a J-beta primer mix. Sequencing yielded, for each sample, at least 3 million paired-end reads carrying CDR3. A single record per CDR3 protein comes from TCRdb applying MiXCR to the 5' RACE reads. The sample yields approximately 800,000 distinct CDR3 sequences, roughly 34% seen once. Note on this clonotype: No antigen is known for it.

Ranging in age from roughly 6 to 90, the donors were healthy Caucasian individuals from Russia. Germline V gene lookup returns CDR1 SGHRS and CDR2 YFSETQ. This CDR3 contains 15 residues. V was clipped by 4 bases and J by 6 bases, with 17 bases between them. Study-level results: There was no known CMV status for donors, so expanded clonotype changes were possibly confounded. Greater diversity and more naive CD4+ cells were seen in long-lived donors than in aged donors.

Sequenced sample: blood. J is TRBJ2-1 and V is TRBV5-1; weak D call: TRBD2 (5 bases). This TCR came from a man younger than 35 in good health. The CDR3 protein is CASSLSSGLGNEQFF. CDR3 sequence (DNA): TGCGCCAGCAGCCTTTCCTCGGGATTGGGCAATGAGCAGTTCTTC.